Presented here are 7 T cell receptor beta chains from one specimen sequenced in a study of cytomegalovirus exposure and HLA in healthy donors. Primers: 60 Vbeta forward and 13 Jbeta reverse. The method was immunoSEQ multiplex PCR; TCRdb's version includes in-frame clones alone and lacks a portion of them. Of about 71,000 clones listed, roughly 67% were seen once; the top ten hold roughly 7.2%. Sequencing used PBMCs. The receptors derive from a man aged 35 to 55 in good health and CMV-seropositive.

The rearrangement uses TRBV2 and TRBJ2-1; D is perhaps TRBD2 (5 bases). The germline V gene has CDR1 SNHLY and CDR2 FYNNEI. This CDR3 is built from 16 residues. V lost 6 bases and J lost 0, with 15 bases in between. DNA of the CDR3: TGTGCCAGCAGCCGTGAAGCGGATAGCTCCTACAATGAGCAGTTCTTC. It yields the protein CASSREADSSYNEQFF.

The J gene is TRBJ2-1, the V gene TRBV9; D may be TRBD1 (5 bases). Trimming cost V 0 bases and J 3 bases, with 19 bases left between them. This CDR3 comprises 18 residues. Germline V lookup: CDR1 SGDLS, CDR2 YYNGEE. CDR3 coding DNA: TGTGCCAGCAGCGTAGAGGTTAGGGGCTACGGAGACTACAATGAGCAGTTCTTC. It translates to CASSVEVRGYGDYNEQFF.

The J gene is TRBJ1-2, the V gene TRBV4-3, with TRBD1 matching over 9 bases. V lost 1 base and J lost 3; bases outside the gene matches: 9. CDR1 and CDR2 from the germline V gene are LGHNA and YSLEER. This CDR3 comprises 17 residues. The CDR3: CASSQVPSTGGDYGYTF. The CDR3 DNA is TGCGCCAGCAGCCAAGTCCCCTCGACAGGGGGGGACTATGGCTACACCTTC.

This rearrangement joins TRBV4-3 to TRBJ1-1, with TRBD1 as a possible D gene (6 bases). The CDR3 spans 13 residues. Germline CDR1 LGHNA, CDR2 YSLEER. The V and J ends lost 0 bases and 11 bases respectively, with 13 bases between them. The CDR3 DNA is TGCGCCAGCAGCCAAGAGACAGGTCGTGAGGCTTTCTTT. As protein: CASSQETGREAFF.

In the case of this clone: Sequence at one end of the junction differs from germline and may be a read error. V is TRBV7-7 and J is TRBJ2-5; TRBD2 matches at 12 bases. Germline lookup yields CDR1 SSHAT and CDR2 FNYEAQ (reference sequence). This CDR3 contains 17 residues. CDR3 loop: CASSLVASGGAGETQYF. The DNA of the CDR3 is TGTGCTAGCAGCTTAGTGGCTAGCGGGGGGGCTGGAGAGACCCAGTACTTC.

This chain joins TRBV7-2 and TRBJ2-7; a weak D match, TRBD2 (5 bases). Trimming pared 1 base from V and 3 bases from J, leaving 13 bases between. The CDR3 spans 15 residues. Germline V lookup: CDR1 SGHTA, CDR2 FQGNSA. The CDR3 loop reads CASSLELGGLYEQYF. CDR3 nucleotide sequence: TGTGCCAGCAGCTTAGAACTAGGCGGCCTCTACGAGCAGTACTTC.

The DNA for the CDR3 is TGTGCCAGTACCGGCCTGGGGGCAGGGGAAAAACTGTTTTTT. Encoded protein: CASTGLGAGEKLFF. The rearrangement links TRBV19 to TRBJ1-4, with TRBD1 as a possible D gene (6 bases). Germline-derived CDR1 and CDR2 are LNHDA and SQIVND (reference sequence). This CDR3 is 14 amino acids long. Trimming shortened V by 7 bases and J by 8 bases, and 17 bases separated the two germline ends. Based on the CDR3 plus reference TRBV19 and TRBJ1-4, the full variable domain is DGGITQSPKYLFRKEGQNVTLSCEQNLNHDAMYWYRQDPGQGLRLIYYSQIVNDFQKGDIAEGYSVSREKKESFPLTVTSAQKNPTAFYLCASTGLGAGEKLFFGSGTQLSVL.